This T cell receptor beta chain was sequenced in a study of T cells in tuberculosis. About the research overall: IGRA-negative adolescents, IGRA-positive adolescents with latent tuberculosis and adults with active tuberculosis formed this South African cohort. PBMC were archived before or within 7 days of starting treatment.

As concerns this clone: Its antigen is unknown.

Study results and caveats: Active tuberculosis patients had shorter CDR3-alpha; the beta difference was nonsignificant. Cases with active tuberculosis were adults, while controls were adolescents.

Using immunoSEQ multiplex PCR, the repertoire was profiled, and TCRdb retains in-frame clones only, with some absent. In the table there are approximately 49,000 clones, over 90% of which are singletons. Germline V gene lookup returns CDR1 MNHEY and CDR2 SVGAGI. Trimming left V 0 bases short and J 4 bases short, with 12 bases between. This CDR3 is 15 amino acids long. Time point indicated: new active TB diagnosis, blood taken before or within 7 days of starting treatment. The source of this sequence is an adult with tuberculosis. The chain couples TRBV6-5 to TRBJ1-1; maybe TRBD1 (6 bases). Sequenced here: PBMCs, sampled at tuberculosis diagnosis. The CDR3 region is CASSYSRGAITEAFF. The CDR3 nucleotides read TGTGCCAGCAGTTACTCGCGGGGGGCGATCACTGAAGCTTTCTTT.